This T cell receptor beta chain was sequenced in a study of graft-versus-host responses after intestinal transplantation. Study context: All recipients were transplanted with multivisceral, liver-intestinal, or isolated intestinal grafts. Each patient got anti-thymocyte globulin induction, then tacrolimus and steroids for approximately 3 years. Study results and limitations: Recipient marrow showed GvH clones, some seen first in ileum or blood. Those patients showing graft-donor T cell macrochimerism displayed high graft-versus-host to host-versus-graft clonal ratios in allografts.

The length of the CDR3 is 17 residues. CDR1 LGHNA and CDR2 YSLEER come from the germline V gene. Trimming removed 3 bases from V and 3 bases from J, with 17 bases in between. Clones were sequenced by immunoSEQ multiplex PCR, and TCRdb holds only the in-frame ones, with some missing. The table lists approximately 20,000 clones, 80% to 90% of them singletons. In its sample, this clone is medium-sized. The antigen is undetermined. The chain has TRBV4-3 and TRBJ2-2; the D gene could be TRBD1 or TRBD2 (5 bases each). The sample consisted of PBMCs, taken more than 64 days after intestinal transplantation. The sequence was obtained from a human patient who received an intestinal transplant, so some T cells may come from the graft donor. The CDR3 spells CASSQAPGRKDTGELFF. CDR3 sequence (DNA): TGCGCCAGCAGCCAGGCCCCAGGGAGAAAGGACACCGGGGAGCTGTTTTTT.